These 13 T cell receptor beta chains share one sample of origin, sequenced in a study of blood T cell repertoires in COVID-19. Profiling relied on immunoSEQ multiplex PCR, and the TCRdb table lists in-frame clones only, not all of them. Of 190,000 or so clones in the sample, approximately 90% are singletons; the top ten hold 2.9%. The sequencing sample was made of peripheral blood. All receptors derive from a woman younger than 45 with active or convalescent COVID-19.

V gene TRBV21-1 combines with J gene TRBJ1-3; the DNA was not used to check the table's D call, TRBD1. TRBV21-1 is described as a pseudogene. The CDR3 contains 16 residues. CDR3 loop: CASSPTGGFSGNTIYF. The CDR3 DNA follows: TGTGCCAGCAGTCCGACAGGAGGCTTCTCTGGAAACACCATATATTTT.

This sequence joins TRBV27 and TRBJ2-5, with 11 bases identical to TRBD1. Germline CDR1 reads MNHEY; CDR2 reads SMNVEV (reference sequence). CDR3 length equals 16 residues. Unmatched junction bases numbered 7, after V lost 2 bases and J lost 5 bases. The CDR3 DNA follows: TGTGCCAGCAGTTTACGAAGGACAGGGGGCGTCGAGACCCAGTACTTC. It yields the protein CASSLRRTGGVETQYF.

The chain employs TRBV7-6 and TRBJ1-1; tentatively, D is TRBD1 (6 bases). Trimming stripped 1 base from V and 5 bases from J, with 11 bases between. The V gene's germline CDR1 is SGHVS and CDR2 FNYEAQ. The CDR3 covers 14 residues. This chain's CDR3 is CASSLDRVGTEAFF. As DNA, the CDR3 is TGTGCCAGCAGCTTAGACAGGGTGGGAACTGAAGCTTTCTTT.

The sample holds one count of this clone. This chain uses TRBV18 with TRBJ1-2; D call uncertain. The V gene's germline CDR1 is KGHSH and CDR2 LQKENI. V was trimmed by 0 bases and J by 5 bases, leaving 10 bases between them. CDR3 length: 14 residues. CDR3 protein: CASSPPSRDYGYTF. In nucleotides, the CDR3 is TGTGCCAGCTCACCACCGAGCCGGGATTATGGCTACACCTTC. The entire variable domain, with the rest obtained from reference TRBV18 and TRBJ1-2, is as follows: NAGVMQNPRHLVRRRGQEARLRCSPMKGHSHVYWYRQLPEEGLKFMVYLQKENIIDESGMPKERFSAEFPKEGPSILRIQQVVRGDSAAYFCASSPPSRDYGYTFGSGTRLTVV.

The DNA for the CDR3 is TGTGCCAGTAGTATAGCCCTCTGGAGGACTGAAGCTTTCTTT. This encodes CASSIALWRTEAFF. The rearrangement joins TRBV19 to TRBJ1-1; D gene unclear. Germline V CDR1 and CDR2: LNHDA, SQIVND (reference sequence). The CDR3 runs 14 residues. V was trimmed by 1 base and J by 5 bases, leaving 11 bases between them.

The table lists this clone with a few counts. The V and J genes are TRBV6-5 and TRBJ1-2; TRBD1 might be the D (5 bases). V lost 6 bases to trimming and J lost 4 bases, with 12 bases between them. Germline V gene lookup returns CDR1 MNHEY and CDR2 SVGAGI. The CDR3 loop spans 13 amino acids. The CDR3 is CASRKITGYGYTF. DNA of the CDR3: TGTGCCAGCAGAAAAATAACAGGCTATGGCTACACCTTC.

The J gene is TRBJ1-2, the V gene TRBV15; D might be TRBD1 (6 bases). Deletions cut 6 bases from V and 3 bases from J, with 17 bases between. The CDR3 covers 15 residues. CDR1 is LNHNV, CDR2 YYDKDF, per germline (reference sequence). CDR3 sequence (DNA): TGTGCCACCAGACCTAAGGACAGATTAGACTATGGCTACACCTTC. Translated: CATRPKDRLDYGYTF.

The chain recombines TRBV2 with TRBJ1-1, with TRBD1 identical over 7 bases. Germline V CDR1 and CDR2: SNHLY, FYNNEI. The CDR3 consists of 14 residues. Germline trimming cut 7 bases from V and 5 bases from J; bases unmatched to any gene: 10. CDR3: CASIIQGKLTEAFF. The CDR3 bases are TGTGCCAGCATAATACAGGGGAAATTAACTGAAGCTTTCTTT.

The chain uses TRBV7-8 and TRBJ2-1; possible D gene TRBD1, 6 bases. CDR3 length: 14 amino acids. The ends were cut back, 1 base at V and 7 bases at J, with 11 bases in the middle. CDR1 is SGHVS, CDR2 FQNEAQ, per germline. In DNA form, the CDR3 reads TGTGCCAGCAGCTTAGACAGGGTCGGGAATGAGCAGTTCTTC. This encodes CASSLDRVGNEQFF.

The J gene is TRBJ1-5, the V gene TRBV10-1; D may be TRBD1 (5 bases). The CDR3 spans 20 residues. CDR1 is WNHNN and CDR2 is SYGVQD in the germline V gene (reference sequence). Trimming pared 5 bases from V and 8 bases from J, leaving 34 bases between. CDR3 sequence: CASSSRYTWEDGGGGKPQHF. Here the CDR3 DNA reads TGCGCCAGCAGTTCACGCTACACTTGGGAGGATGGTGGGGGGGGTAAGCCCCAGCATTTT.

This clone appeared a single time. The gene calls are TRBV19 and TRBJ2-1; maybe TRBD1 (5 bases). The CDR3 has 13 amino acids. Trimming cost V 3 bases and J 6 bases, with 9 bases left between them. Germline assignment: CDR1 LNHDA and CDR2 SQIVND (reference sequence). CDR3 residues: CASSIQGFNEQFF. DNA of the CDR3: TGTGCCAGTAGTATCCAGGGATTCAATGAGCAGTTCTTC.

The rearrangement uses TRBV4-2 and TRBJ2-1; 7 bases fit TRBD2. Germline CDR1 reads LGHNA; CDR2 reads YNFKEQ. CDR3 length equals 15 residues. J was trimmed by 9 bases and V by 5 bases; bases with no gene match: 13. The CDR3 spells CASSSIWDYSTEQFF. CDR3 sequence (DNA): TGTGCCAGCAGCTCAATCTGGGACTACTCGACTGAGCAGTTCTTC.

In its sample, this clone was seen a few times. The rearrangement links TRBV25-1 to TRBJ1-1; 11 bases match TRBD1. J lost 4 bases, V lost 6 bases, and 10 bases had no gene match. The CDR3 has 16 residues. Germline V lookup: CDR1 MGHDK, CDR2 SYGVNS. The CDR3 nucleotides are TGTGCCAGCAGCACGGGACAGGGGGTAGTGAGCACTGAAGCTTTCTTT. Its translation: CASSTGQGVVSTEAFF.